This TCR beta chain was sequenced for a study of T cells after yellow fever vaccination. TCRdb analysed the 5' RACE reads with MiXCR anew, one entry per CDR3 protein. Among 360,000 or so distinct CDR3 sequences listed, around a tenth were seen once. This clonotype was seen at least ten times. The clonotype was recovered from a man aged 18 to 30 who received the YFV17D yellow fever vaccine. The sample consisted of PBMCs, taken on the day of the first yellow fever vaccination.

This CDR3 reads CASSRSGEGTGELFF. For the CDR3, the DNA is TGCGCCAGCAGTCGGAGCGGGGAAGGCACCGGGGAGCTGTTTTTT. The V gene is TRBV5-1, the J gene TRBJ2-2, with 7 nucleotides matching TRBD2. The CDR3 totals 15 residues. Trimming removed 5 bases from V and 4 bases from J; junction bases left unmatched: 8. Per the germline V gene, CDR1 is SGHRS and CDR2 is YFSETQ. The whole variable domain, filled in from reference TRBV5-1 and TRBJ2-2, reads KAGVTQTPRYLIKTRGQQVTLSCSPISGHRSVSWYQQTPGQGLQFLFEYFSETQRNKGNFPGRFSGRQFSNSRSEMNVSTLELGDSALYLCASSRSGEGTGELFFGEGSRLTVL.